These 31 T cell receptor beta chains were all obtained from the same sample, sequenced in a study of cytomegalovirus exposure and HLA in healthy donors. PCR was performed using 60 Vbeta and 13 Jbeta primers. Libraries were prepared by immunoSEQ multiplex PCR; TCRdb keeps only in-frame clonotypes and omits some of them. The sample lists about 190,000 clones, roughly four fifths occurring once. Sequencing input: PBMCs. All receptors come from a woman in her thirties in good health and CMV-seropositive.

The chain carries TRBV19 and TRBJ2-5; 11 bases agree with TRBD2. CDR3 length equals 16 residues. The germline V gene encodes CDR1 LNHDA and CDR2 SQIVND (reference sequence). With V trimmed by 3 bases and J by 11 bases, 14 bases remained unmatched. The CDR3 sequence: CASSIGILAGVGEQYF. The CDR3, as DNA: TGTGCCAGTAGTATCGGAATACTAGCGGGAGTGGGGGAGCAGTACTTC.

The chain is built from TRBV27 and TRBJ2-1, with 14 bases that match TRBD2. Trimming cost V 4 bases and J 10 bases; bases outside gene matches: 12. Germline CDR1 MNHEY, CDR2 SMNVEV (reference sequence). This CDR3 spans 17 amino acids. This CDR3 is CASSSPSGTSGSGEQFF. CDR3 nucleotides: TGTGCCAGCAGTTCCCCATCCGGGACTAGCGGGAGTGGGGAGCAGTTCTTC.

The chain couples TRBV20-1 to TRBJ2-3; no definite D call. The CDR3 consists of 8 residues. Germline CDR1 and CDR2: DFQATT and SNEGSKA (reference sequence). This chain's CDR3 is CSGDTQYF. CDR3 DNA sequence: TGCAGCGGAGATACGCAGTATTTT.

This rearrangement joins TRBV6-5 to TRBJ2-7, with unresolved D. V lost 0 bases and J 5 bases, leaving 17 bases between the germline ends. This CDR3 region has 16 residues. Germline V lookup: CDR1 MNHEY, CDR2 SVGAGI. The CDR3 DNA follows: TGTGCCAGCAGTTACTCGCGATGGGTTATCGACAACGAGCAGTACTTC. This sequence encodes CASSYSRWVIDNEQYF.

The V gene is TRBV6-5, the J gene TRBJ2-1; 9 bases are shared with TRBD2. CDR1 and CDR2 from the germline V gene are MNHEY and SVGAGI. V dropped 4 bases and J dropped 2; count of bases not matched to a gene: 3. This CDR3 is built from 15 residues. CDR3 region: CASSLAGGPYNEQFF. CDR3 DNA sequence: TGTGCCAGCAGTTTGGCGGGAGGGCCCTACAATGAGCAGTTCTTC.

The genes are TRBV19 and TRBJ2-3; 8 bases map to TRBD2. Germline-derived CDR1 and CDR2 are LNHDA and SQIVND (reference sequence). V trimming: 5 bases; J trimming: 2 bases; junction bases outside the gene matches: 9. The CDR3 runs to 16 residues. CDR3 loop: CASSPWTSRDTDTQYF. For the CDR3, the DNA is TGTGCCAGTAGTCCCTGGACTAGCAGAGACACAGATACGCAGTATTTT.

The CDR3: CASSLVGGGPREQYF. CDR3 bases: TGTGCCAGCAGCTTAGTGGGGGGAGGGCCTCGGGAGCAGTACTTC. The chain couples TRBV7-9 to TRBJ2-7; 7 bases are a match to TRBD2. The ends lost 1 base at V and 7 bases at J; junction bases unmatched: 10. Per germline, CDR1 SEHNR and CDR2 FQNEAQ (reference sequence). The CDR3 has 15 residues.

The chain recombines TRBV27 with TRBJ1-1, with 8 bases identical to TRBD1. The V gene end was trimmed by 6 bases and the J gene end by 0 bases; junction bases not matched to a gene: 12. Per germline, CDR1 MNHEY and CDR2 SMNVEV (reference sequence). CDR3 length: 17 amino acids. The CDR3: CASSYIRTGLMNTEAFF. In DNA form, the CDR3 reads TGTGCCAGCAGCTATATAAGGACAGGGCTGATGAACACTGAAGCTTTCTTT.

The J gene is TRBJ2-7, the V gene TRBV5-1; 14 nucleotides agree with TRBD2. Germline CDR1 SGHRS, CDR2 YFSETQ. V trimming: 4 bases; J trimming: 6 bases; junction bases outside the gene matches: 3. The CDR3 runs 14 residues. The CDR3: CASSRTSGRSEQYF. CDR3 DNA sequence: TGCGCCAGCAGCCGGACTAGCGGGAGGAGCGAGCAGTACTTC.

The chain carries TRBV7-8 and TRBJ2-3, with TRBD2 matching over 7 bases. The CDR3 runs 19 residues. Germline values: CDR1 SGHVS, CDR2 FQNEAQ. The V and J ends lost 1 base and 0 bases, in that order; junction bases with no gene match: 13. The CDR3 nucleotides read TGTGCCAGCAGCTTAGGGACTGCCACAGGCGGGGGTAGCACAGATACGCAGTATTTT. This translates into CASSLGTATGGGSTDTQYF.

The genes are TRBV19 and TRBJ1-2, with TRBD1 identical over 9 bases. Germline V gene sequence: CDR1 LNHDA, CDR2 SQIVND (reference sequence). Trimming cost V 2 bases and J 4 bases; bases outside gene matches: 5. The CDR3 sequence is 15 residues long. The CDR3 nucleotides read TGTGCCAGTAGTATATCACCGACAGGGGGCTATGGCTACACCTTC. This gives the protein CASSISPTGGYGYTF.

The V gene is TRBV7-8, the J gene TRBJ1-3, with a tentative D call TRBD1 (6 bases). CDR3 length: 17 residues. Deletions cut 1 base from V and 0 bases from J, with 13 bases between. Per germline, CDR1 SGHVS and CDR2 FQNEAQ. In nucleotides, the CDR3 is TGTGCCAGCAGCTTAGTAAGACTCAGGGGCTCTGGAAACACCATATATTTT. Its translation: CASSLVRLRGSGNTIYF.

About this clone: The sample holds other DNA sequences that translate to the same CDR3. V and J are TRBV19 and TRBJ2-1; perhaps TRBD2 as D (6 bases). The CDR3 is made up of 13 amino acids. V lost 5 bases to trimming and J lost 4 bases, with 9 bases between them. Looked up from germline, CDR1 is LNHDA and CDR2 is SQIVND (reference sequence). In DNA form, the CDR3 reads TGTGCCAGTAGTCCGGGACTTTACAATGAGCAGTTCTTC. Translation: CASSPGLYNEQFF.

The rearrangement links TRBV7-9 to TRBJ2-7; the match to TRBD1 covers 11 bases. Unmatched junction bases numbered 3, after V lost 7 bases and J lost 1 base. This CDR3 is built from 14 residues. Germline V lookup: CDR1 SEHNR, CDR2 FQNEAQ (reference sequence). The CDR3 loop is CASMGQGGSYEQYF. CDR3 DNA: TGTGCCAGCATGGGACAGGGGGGTTCCTACGAGCAGTACTTC.

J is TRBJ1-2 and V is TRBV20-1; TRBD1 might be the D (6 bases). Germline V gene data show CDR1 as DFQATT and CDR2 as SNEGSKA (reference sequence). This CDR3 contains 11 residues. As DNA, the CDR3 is TGCGGGGGCGAGGGCGGCTATGGCTACACCTTC. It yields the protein CGGEGGYGYTF.

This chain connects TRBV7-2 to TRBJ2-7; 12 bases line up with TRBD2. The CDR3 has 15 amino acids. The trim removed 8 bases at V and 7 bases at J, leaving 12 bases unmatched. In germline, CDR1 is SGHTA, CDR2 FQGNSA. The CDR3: CASASGRGSGKEQYF. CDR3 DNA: TGTGCCAGCGCTAGCGGGAGGGGATCTGGTAAGGAGCAGTACTTC.

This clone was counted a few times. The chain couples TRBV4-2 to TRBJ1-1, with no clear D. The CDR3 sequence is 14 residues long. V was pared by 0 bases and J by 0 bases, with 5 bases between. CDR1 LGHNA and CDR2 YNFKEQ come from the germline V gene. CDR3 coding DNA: TGTGCCAGCAGCCAAGACAGATTGAACACTGAAGCTTTCTTT. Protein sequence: CASSQDRLNTEAFF.

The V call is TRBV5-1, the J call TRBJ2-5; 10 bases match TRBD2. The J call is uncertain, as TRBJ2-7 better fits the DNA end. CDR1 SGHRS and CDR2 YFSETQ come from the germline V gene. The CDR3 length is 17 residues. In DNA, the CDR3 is TGCGCCAGCAGCTTGGTCCTAGCGGGAGATCGCTCCTACGAGCAGTACTTC. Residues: CASSLVLAGDRSYEQYF.

The CDR3 sequence: CASSSTGTGEEKLFF. The CDR3 nucleotides read TGTGCCAGCAGTTCCACAGGGACGGGCGAGGAAAAACTGTTTTTT. V usage is TRBV6-5 and J usage is TRBJ1-4, with a possible D match to TRBD1 (6 bases). Trimming removed 4 bases from V and 8 bases from J, with 17 bases in between. This CDR3 has 15 residues. Per germline, CDR1 MNHEY and CDR2 SVGAGI.

CDR3 coding DNA: TGTGCCAGCAGCGTCGGACACCCGAACTATGGCTACACCTTC. Translated: CASSVGHPNYGYTF. The chain combines TRBV4-2 with TRBJ1-2, with D perhaps matching TRBD1 (5 bases). The V end was cut by 5 bases, the J end by 2 bases, with 12 bases between. CDR1 LGHNA and CDR2 YNFKEQ come from the germline V gene. CDR3 length: 14 amino acids.

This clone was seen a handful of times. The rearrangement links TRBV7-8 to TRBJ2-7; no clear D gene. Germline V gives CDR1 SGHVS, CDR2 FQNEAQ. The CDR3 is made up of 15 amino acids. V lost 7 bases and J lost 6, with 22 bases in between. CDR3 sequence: CASTYTGDSLLEQYF. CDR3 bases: TGTGCCAGCACCTATACCGGAGACTCCCTCCTCGAGCAGTACTTC.

CDR3 in DNA: TGTGCCAGCAGCTCAGGACTAGCGGGAGTGACCCAGTACTTC. Translated, it gives CASSSGLAGVTQYF. This chain links TRBV7-9 with TRBJ2-5, with TRBD2 matching 13 bases. The CDR3 runs to 14 residues. Germline V gene lookup returns CDR1 SEHNR and CDR2 FQNEAQ (reference sequence). The V segment lost 4 bases and the J segment 7 bases; nucleotides outside the gene matches: 3. Full variable domain (outside the CDR3, taken from reference TRBV7-9 and TRBJ2-5): DTGVSQNPRHKITKRGQNVTFRCDPISEHNRLYWYRQTLGQGPEFLTYFQNEAQLEKSRLLSDRFSAERPKGSFSTLEIQRTEQGDSAMYLCASSSGLAGVTQYFGPGTRLLVL.

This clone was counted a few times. CDR3 sequence: CASSDGGGSSYNEQFF. CDR3 nucleotides: TGTGCCAGCAGTGACGGCGGGGGGAGCTCCTACAATGAGCAGTTCTTC. This sequence joins TRBV6-4 and TRBJ2-1, with TRBD2 matching 8 bases. The V gene's germline CDR1 is MRHNA and CDR2 SNTAGT. This CDR3 is built from 16 residues. After removal of 2 bases from V and 0 bases from J, the junction contained 3 bases not matched to a gene.

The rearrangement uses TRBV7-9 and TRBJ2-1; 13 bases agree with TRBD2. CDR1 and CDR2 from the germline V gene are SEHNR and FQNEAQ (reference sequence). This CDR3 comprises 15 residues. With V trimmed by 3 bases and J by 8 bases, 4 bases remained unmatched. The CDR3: CASSLGTSGKDEQFF. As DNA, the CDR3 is TGTGCCAGCAGCTTGGGGACTAGCGGGAAGGATGAGCAGTTCTTC.

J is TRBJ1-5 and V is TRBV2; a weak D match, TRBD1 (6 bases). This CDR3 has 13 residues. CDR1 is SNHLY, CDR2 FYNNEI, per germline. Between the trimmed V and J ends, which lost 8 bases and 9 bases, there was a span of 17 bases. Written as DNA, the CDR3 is TGTGCCAGCGACGGACAGAACGAAACGCCCCAGCATTTT. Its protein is CASDGQNETPQHF.

CDR3 bases: TGCGCCAGCAGCCAAACCGGGACAGAAGCTTTCTTT. It codes for CASSQTGTEAFF. The chain joins TRBV4-1 to TRBJ1-1; tentative D call: TRBD1 (6 bases). Trimming shortened V by 2 bases and J by 8 bases, and 9 bases separated the two germline ends. This CDR3 is 12 amino acids long. Germline CDR1 reads MGHRA; CDR2 reads YSYEKL.

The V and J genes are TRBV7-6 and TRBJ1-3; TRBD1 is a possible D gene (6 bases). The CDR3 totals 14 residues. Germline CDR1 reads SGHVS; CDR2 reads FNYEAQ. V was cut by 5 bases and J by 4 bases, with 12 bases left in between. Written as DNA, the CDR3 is TGTGCCAGCAGCGAAGGGGGGGAAGGAAACACCATATATTTT. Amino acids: CASSEGGEGNTIYF.

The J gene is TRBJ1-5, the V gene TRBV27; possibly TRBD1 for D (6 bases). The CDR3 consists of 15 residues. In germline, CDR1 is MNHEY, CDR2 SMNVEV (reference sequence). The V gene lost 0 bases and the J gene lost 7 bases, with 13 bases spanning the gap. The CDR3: CASSLSGGSEQPQHF. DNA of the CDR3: TGTGCCAGCAGTTTATCAGGGGGATCGGAACAGCCCCAGCATTTT.

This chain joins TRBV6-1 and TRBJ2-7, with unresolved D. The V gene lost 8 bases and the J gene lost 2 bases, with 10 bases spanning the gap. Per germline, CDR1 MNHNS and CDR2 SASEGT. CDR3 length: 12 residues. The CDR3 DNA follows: TGTGCCAGCGGGTGGCAGGCCTACGAGCAGTACTTC. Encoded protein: CASGWQAYEQYF.

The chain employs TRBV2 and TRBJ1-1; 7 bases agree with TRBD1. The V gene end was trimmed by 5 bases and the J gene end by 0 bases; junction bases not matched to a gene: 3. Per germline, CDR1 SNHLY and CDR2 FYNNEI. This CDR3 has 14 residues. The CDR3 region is CASSKTGLNTEAFF. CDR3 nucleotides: TGTGCCAGCAGTAAGACAGGGCTGAACACTGAAGCTTTCTTT.

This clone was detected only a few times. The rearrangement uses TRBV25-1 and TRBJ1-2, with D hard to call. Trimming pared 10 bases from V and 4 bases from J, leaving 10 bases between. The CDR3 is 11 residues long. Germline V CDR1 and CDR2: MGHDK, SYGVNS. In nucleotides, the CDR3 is TGTGCCACCCGAGGCAGCTATGGCTACACCTTC. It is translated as CATRGSYGYTF.